In its sample, the clone carrying this T cell receptor (beta chain) was seen a few times. What it binds is unknown. Extraction of PBMCs used roughly 9.3 ml of fresh peripheral blood. Germline values: CDR1 SGHRS, CDR2 YFSETQ. The V segment lost 4 bases and the J segment 2 bases; nucleotides outside the gene matches: 8. The CDR3 runs 17 residues. This entry belongs to a study of T cells in Graves' hyperthyroidism and ophthalmopathy. General observations from the study: Model predictions of ophthalmopathy came a median 6.5 months before onset.

Regions amplified from RNA transcripts were the TCR beta CDR3 regions. An initial round of RT-PCR targeting the TCR CDR3 relied on the HTBI primer set. TCRdb analysed the multiplex PCR reads with MiXCR anew, one entry per CDR3 protein. Of around 290,000 distinct CDR3 sequences listed, roughly 15% are singletons. The sequenced sample consisted of blood. The sequence derives from a woman between 40 and 50 years old with Graves' hyperthyroidism. The rearrangement links TRBV5-1 to TRBJ2-5, with TRBD2 matching 13 bases. The CDR3 protein is CASSAGLAGIIQETQYF. The CDR3 nucleotides read TGCGCCAGCAGCGCGGGACTAGCGGGGATCATACAAGAGACCCAGTACTTC.